This T cell receptor (beta chain) was sequenced in a study of cytomegalovirus exposure and HLA in healthy donors. Overall study: A prior study identified 90 million to 120 million unique TCR beta sequences from some 200 million T cells.

Both 60 Vbeta primers and 13 Jbeta primers went into the PCR. This table comes from immunoSEQ multiplex PCR, and its TCRdb copy is limited to in-frame clones, with some not included. Of some 250,000 clones listed, 82% are singletons. From germline, CDR1 is MGHRA and CDR2 YSYEKL. The CDR3 totals 16 residues. The V gene lost 0 bases and the J gene lost 4 bases, with 15 bases spanning the gap. Each donor was healthy, and each was a bone marrow donor. General study points: TCR beta V- and J-gene trimming, according to a later analysis, was linked to a missense DCLRE1C variant.

The table lists this clone with a few counts. Its specificity is unknown. This chain links TRBV4-1 with TRBJ1-1, with D perhaps TRBD1 (5 bases). Sequenced material: PBMCs. The receptor's source is a woman aged 40 to 49 in good health and CMV-seropositive. The CDR3 loop reads CASSQDISGLGTEAFF. The CDR3 bases are TGCGCCAGCAGCCAAGATATTTCAGGGCTTGGCACTGAAGCTTTCTTT.